The clone carrying this T cell receptor beta chain was observed many times. Its cognate antigen is unknown. Trimming took 3 bases from V and 1 from J, leaving 7 bases between them. This CDR3 has 14 amino acids. This sample was taken from a study of T cell repertoires in cytomegalovirus infection. TCRdb independently ran MiXCR on the reads; one entry per CDR3 protein. The sample holds about 500,000 distinct CDR3 sequences, roughly a third seen once. This sample comprised cultured PBMCs, obtained from culture after CMV antigen stimulation. The chain has TRBV12-3 or TRBV12-4 and TRBJ2-1; the D is unclear. This TCR came from a human donor in good health (CMV status not recorded). Some clones in this sample may be carry-over from other donors' samples. CDR3 nucleotide sequence: TGTGCCAGCAGTTTCGTTACGTCCTACAATGAGCAGTTCTTC. Its translation: CASSFVTSYNEQFF.